This TCR beta chain emerged from a study of cytomegalovirus exposure and HLA in healthy donors. With respect to this clone: What it recognizes is unknown.

Trimming pared 5 bases from V and 7 bases from J, leaving 12 bases between. The CDR3 sequence is 13 residues long. Regarding the study as a whole: Sequencing likely produced, as an artifact, a cluster of highly shared sequence variants. One variant, a missense change in DCLRE1C, was linked in a later analysis to TCR beta V- and J-gene trimming. Researchers reported that a few CMV-associated chains were confirmed in vitro as CMV antigen-specific. Clonal expansion, a later analysis showed, was greater in HLA-associated TCR beta chains than in equally common others.

Primers included in the PCR were 60 Vbeta and 13 Jbeta primers. Assay used: immunoSEQ multiplex PCR; TCRdb lists only in-frame clones, some missing. Of about 160,000 clones listed, approximately 80% are singletons. The clonotype was recovered from a young man in good health and CMV-seropositive. What was sequenced was PBMCs. The rearrangement joins TRBV23-1 to TRBJ1-5; D is possibly TRBD1 (5 bases). TRBV23-1 is an ORF for which the function is uncertain. The CDR3 sequence is CASSGQGGQPQHF. The CDR3, as DNA: TGCGCCAGCAGTGGTCAGGGAGGCCAGCCCCAGCATTTT.